The present entry profiles one T cell receptor (beta chain) with its context. Other DNA sequences of this sample code for an identical CDR3. This sample was taken from a study of blood T cell repertoires in COVID-19. Study at large: Italy, Spain and the United States were the sources of the convalescent and acute COVID-19 samples. Nucleic acid was either cDNA or gDNA, and it came from T cells, B-cell-depleted T cells, or PBMCs.

This table comes from immunoSEQ multiplex PCR, and its TCRdb copy is limited to in-frame clones, with some not included. The sample contains 84,000 or so clones, 85% of which appear only once. The CDR3 sequence is 13 residues long. With 2 bases removed from V and 5 bases from J, the gap between germline ends came to 7 bases. CDR1 MNHEY and CDR2 SVGAGI come from the germline V gene. Sequencing input: peripheral blood. The rearrangement uses TRBV6-5 and TRBJ1-5, with D tentatively TRBD1 (5 bases). The sequence was obtained from a man older than 75 with active or convalescent COVID-19. The DNA of the CDR3 is TGTGCCAGCAGTTACAGCAGGGATCAGCCCCAGCATTTT. Its translation: CASSYSRDQPQHF.